What follows describes a single T cell receptor (beta chain). The repertoire was sequenced with immunoSEQ multiplex PCR; TCRdb's copy has only in-frame clones and lacks some. The sample yields tens of thousands of clones, around 95% seen once. With V trimmed by 3 bases and J by 4 bases, 13 bases remained unmatched. CDR3 size: 17 residues. Germline V gene sequence: CDR1 GTSNPN, CDR2 SVGIG (reference sequence). The sample originates from a study of cytomegalovirus exposure and HLA in healthy donors. Study summary: A later analysis reported the 120 or so validation repertoires used the same platform as the roughly 670 first-cohort repertoires.

Sequencing input: PBMCs. This TCR was sampled from a man aged 18 to 30 in good health and CMV-seronegative. The chain uses TRBV30 and TRBJ1-5; 9 bases agree with TRBD1. The CDR3 is CAWSPGWDRVRNQPQHF. CDR3 nucleotide sequence: TGTGCCTGGAGCCCCGGGTGGGACAGGGTGCGAAATCAGCCCCAGCATTTT.